Below, one T cell receptor beta chain is given with its context. Its antigen is as yet unknown. The data originate from a study of a mutant IDH1 vaccine in newly diagnosed glioma. From germline, CDR1 is SGHRS and CDR2 YFSETQ. V was shortened by 0 bases and J by 2 bases, with 12 bases between the two germline ends. This CDR3 has 15 amino acids. Generated by immunoSEQ multiplex PCR, the TCRdb table keeps only in-frame clones and is missing some. Of roughly 26,000 clones listed, less than 90% were seen once; the top ten hold 31%. Time point denoted: week 35, safety follow-up. Each vaccine dose was 300 ug of mutant IDH1 20-mer peptide, with topical imiquimod.

This sequence was found in a man aged 25 to 45 with glioma. The starting material was PBMCs, obtained from a glioma patient whose treatment included an IDH1 peptide vaccine. V usage is TRBV5-1 and J usage is TRBJ2-7, with D perhaps TRBD2 (5 bases). For the CDR3, the DNA is TGCGCCAGCAGCTTGGAGCCGGGGAATGCCTACGAGCAGTACTTC. Its protein is CASSLEPGNAYEQYF.